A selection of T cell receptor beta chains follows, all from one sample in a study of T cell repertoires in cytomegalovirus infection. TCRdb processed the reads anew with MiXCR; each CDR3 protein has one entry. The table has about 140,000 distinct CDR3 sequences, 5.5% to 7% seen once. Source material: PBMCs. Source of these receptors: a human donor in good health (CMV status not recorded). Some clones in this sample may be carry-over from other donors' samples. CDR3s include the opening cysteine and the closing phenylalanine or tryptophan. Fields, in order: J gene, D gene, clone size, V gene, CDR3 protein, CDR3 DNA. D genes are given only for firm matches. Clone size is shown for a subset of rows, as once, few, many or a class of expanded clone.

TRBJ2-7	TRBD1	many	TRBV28	CASTYNRDRVNEQYF	TGTGCCAGCACTTACAACCGGGACAGGGTCAACGAGCAGTACTTC
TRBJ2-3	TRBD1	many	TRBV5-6	CASSAGQGAPPSTDTQYF	TGTGCCAGCAGTGCCGGACAGGGCGCTCCCCCTAGCACAGATACGCAGTATTTT
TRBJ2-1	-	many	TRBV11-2	CASSSTGAVGEQFF	TGTGCCAGCAGCTCTACCGGGGCGGTCGGTGAGCAGTTCTTC
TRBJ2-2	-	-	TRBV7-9	CASSISLTRKFSGELFF	TGTGCCAGCAGCATTTCCTTGACTAGAAAGTTCTCCGGGGAGCTGTTTTTT
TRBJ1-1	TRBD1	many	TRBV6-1	CASRNSGTGYTEAFF	TGTGCCAGTAGGAATTCCGGGACAGGGTACACTGAAGCTTTCTTT
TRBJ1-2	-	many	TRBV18	CASSPEGHHYTF	TGTGCCAGCTCACCAGAGGGACACCACTACACCTTC
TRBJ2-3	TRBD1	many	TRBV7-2	CASSSGGISTDTQYF	TGTGCCAGCAGCTCAGGGGGAATTAGCACAGATACGCAGTATTTT
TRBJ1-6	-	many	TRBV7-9	CASSLDVLLRGHSPLHF	TGTGCCAGCAGCTTAGACGTCCTTTTGAGGGGACATTCACCCCTCCACTTT
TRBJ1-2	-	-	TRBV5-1	CASSLGGSVYGYTF	TGCGCCAGCAGCTTGGGAGGATCCGTCTATGGCTACACCTTC
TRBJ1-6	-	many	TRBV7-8	CASSLRLRDSPLHF	TGTGCCAGCAGCTTACGTCTGCGAGATTCACCCCTCCACTTT
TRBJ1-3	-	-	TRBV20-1	CSARDPRGSGNTIYF	TGCAGTGCTAGAGACCCCCGAGGGTCTGGAAACACCATATATTTT
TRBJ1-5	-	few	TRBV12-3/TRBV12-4	CASSSTENQPQHF	TGTGCCAGCAGCTCCACAGAGAATCAGCCCCAGCATTTT
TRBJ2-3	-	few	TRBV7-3	CASSLTHTDTQYF	TGTGCCAGCAGCTTAACCCACACAGATACGCAGTATTTT
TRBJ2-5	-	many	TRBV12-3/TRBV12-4	CASSWGRNQETQYF	TGTGCCAGCAGTTGGGGCAGAAACCAAGAGACCCAGTACTTC
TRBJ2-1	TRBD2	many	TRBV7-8	CASSLDIGLAGDNEQFF	TGTGCCAGCAGCTTAGACATCGGACTAGCGGGGGACAATGAGCAGTTCTTC
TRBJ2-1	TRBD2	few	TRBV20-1	CSARRTSGGYNEQFF	TGCAGTGCTAGGCGGACTAGCGGGGGTTACAATGAGCAGTTCTTC
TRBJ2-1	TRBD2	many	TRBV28	CASSGGLAGGWALFNEQFF	TGTGCCAGCAGTGGTGGACTAGCGGGGGGATGGGCGTTGTTCAATGAGCAGTTCTTC